This T cell receptor (beta chain) was sequenced in a study of human T cells and chemical hapten exposure. General study findings and limits: Expanded TCRs produced significantly more large CDR3 similarity clusters than controls did.

As concerns this clonotype: Its antigen remains unidentified.

Per the authors' pipeline: Sequenced samples showed a median of approximately 96,000 TCRs each, with counts running from about 20,000 to 690,000. TCRdb analysed the RACE reads with MiXCR anew, one entry per CDR3 protein. None of the V and J calls come from the authors' own analysis; TCRdb made them. Seen here are around 340,000 distinct CDR3 sequences, roughly 6.9% observed once, and the top ten hold more than 7%. Described time point: patch test 1, 2 weeks after DPC sensitization. Treatment defined: therapeutic diphenylcyclopropenone sensitization with weekly scalp DPC. Sequences were derived from whole blood, sampled in connection with sensitization to the hapten diphenylcyclopropenone (DPC). This TCR was recovered from a woman aged 18-29 years with alopecia areata. Some clones in this sample may be carry-over from other donors' samples.

CDR3 nucleotide sequence: TGCGCCAGCAGCCAAGAGCGCTTCAGGGCCCCCTACGAGCAGTACTTC. Translating gives CASSQERFRAPYEQYF. V gene TRBV4-3 combines with J gene TRBJ2-7; maybe TRBD1 (5 bases). Germline CDR1 and CDR2: LGHNA and YSLEER. This CDR3 has 16 residues. The V end was cut by 0 bases, the J end by 2 bases, with 14 bases between.